A selection of T cell receptor beta chains follows, all from one sample in a study of T cell responses to AZD1222 COVID-19 vaccine. The protocol was immunoSEQ multiplex PCR, while the TCRdb copy is restricted to in-frame clones and leaves out a portion. The data contain 55,000 to 75,000 clones, 85% to 90% of them singletons. Sequences were derived from peripheral blood, sampled on day 0 of AZD1222 vaccination. These receptors were obtained from an adult in good health. The CDR3 runs from the conserved cysteine through the conserved F or W. D genes are given only for firm matches. Clone size is stated in some rows and not others, as once, few, many or a class when expanded.

>TRBV19|NA|NA|TRBJ1-2|14
TGTGCCAGTAGTATAGTCCCCGGATCCCTTGGCTACACCTTC
CASSIVPGSLGYTF
>TRBV6-4|TRBD1|NA|TRBJ2-5|13
TGTGCCAGCAGCCAGGGGGCTGAAGAGACCCAGTACTTC
CASSQGAEETQYF
>TRBV29-1|NA|once|TRBJ2-1|14
TGCAGCGTTGGGCGGGACCGGGGCTACAATGAGCAGTTCTTC
CSVGRDRGYNEQFF
>TRBV3-1/TRBV3-2|NA|NA|TRBJ1-1|15
TGTGCCAGCGCCCCGAGGGCACGGATGAACACTGAAGCTTTCTTT
CASAPRARMNTEAFF
>TRBV9|NA|NA|TRBJ1-1|13
TGTGCCAGCAGTGTTACAGGGAACACTGAAGCTTTCTTT
CASSVTGNTEAFF
>TRBV6-4|TRBD2|NA|TRBJ2-2|14
TGTGCCAGCAGAGGACTAGCGGAGACCGGGGAGCTGTTTTTT
CASRGLAETGELFF
>TRBV15|TRBD2|NA|TRBJ2-1|16
TGTGCCACCAGCACCCAAACAGGACTAGCCTACAATGAGCAGTTCTTC
CATSTQTGLAYNEQFF
>TRBV7-2|TRBD2|NA|TRBJ2-1|15
TGTGCCAGCAGCCGGACTAGCGGGGCTTACAATGAGCAGTTCTTC
CASSRTSGAYNEQFF
>TRBV5-1|NA|few|TRBJ1-2|11
TGCGCCAGCAGCTATCGTGGGGGCTACACCTTC
CASSYRGGYTF
>TRBV2|TRBD2|NA|TRBJ2-7|11
TGTGCCAGCATGGGGGGGTACGAGCAGTACTTC
CASMGGYEQYF
>TRBV9|TRBD2|NA|TRBJ2-1|19
TGTGCCAGCAGCGTAAGCCCGGGACTAGCGGGAGGGCCCGGGAATGAGCAGTTCTTC
CASSVSPGLAGGPGNEQFF
>TRBV21-1|NA|NA|TRBJ2-7|15
TGTGCCAGCAGCAAAGACGGAGGGACCCCTTACGAGCAGTACTTC
CASSKDGGTPYEQYF
>TRBV5-5|NA|NA|TRBJ2-7|16
TGTGCCAGCAGCCGTTCCCCAACAGGGCCCCCCTACGAGCAGTACTTC
CASSRSPTGPPYEQYF
>TRBV19|TRBD1|NA|TRBJ2-5|13
TGTGCCAGTAGACCACAGGGGTTCGAGACCCAGTACTTC
CASRPQGFETQYF
>TRBV7-3|TRBD2|NA|TRBJ2-1|17
TGTGCCAGCAGCCCATCCGGGAGGCCGAGCTCCTACAATGAGCAGTTCTTC
CASSPSGRPSSYNEQFF
>TRBV19|TRBD1|NA|TRBJ1-1|12
TGTGCCAGTAGGAGACAGGGGTCGGAAGCTTTCTTT
CASRRQGSEAFF
>TRBV30|NA|NA|TRBJ1-4|15
TGTGCCTGGAGTGAGATGGGCCTCACAGCGGAAAAACTGTTTTTT
CAWSEMGLTAEKLFF
>TRBV19|NA|NA|TRBJ2-5|16
TGTGCCAGTAGTATTTCGTGGGGGCAGATGGGAGAGACCCAGTACTTC
CASSISWGQMGETQYF
>TRBV28|NA|NA|TRBJ1-4|16
TGTGCCAGCAGTTCTCCCGGGGGCCTTGGGGGTGAAAAACTGTTTTTT
CASSSPGGLGGEKLFF
>TRBV5-3|NA|NA|TRBJ1-5|15
TGTGCCAGAAGCTTGGAGGCACCTCAGGGCCAGCCCCAGCATTTT
CARSLEAPQGQPQHF
>TRBV27|NA|NA|TRBJ1-5|16
TGTGCCAGCAGTTTATTTTCGGGGGGGAGCAATCAGCCCCAGCATTTT
CASSLFSGGSNQPQHF
>TRBV28|NA|NA|TRBJ1-5|15
TGTGCCAGCAGCCAACAGGAGTATAGCAATCAGCCCCAGCATTTT
CASSQQEYSNQPQHF
>TRBV19|NA|NA|TRBJ1-1|14
TGTGCCAGTAGCAGCCCGGGACACAACACTGAAGCTTTCTTT
CASSSPGHNTEAFF
>TRBV11-2|TRBD1|NA|TRBJ2-3|15
TGTGCCAGCAGCTCATACAGGGGAAGGGCAGATACGCAGTATTTT
CASSSYRGRADTQYF
>TRBV28|TRBD1|NA|TRBJ2-5|19
TGTGCCAGCAGTCCCCCCCTAACCGGGACAGGGTTGTACCAAGAGACCCAGTACTTC
CASSPPLTGTGLYQETQYF
>TRBV27|TRBD1|once|TRBJ1-1|17
TGTGCCAGCAGTCGCCTGGACAGGGGCGCCATGAACACTGAAGCTTTCTTT
CASSRLDRGAMNTEAFF
>TRBV19|NA|NA|TRBJ2-1|13
TGTGCCAGTAGTATTGCCCGATACAATGAGCAGTTCTTC
CASSIARYNEQFF
>TRBV7-6|NA|once|TRBJ2-3|14
TGTGCCAGCAGCTTGGGACCAAACACAGATACGCAGTATTTT
CASSLGPNTDTQYF
>TRBV5-4|NA|NA|TRBJ2-5|14
TGTGCCAGCAGCCCCGGACTGTTTCAAGAGACCCAGTACTTC
CASSPGLFQETQYF
>TRBV18|TRBD2|NA|TRBJ2-5|14
TGTGCCAGCTCACTAGGACTAGGCGAGGAGACCCAGTACTTC
CASSLGLGEETQYF
>TRBV3-1/TRBV3-2|NA|NA|TRBJ1-2|13
TGTGCCAGCAGTCCAGACAGCGGCTATGGCTACACCTTC
CASSPDSGYGYTF
>TRBV29-1|NA|NA|TRBJ2-1|13
TGCAGCGTTGAGCTTCCAATGGGGCTTGAGCAGTTCTTC
CSVELPMGLEQFF
>TRBV6-5|NA|NA|TRBJ1-5|13
TGTGCCAGCAGAATTTCCGACAATCAGCCCCAGCATTTT
CASRISDNQPQHF
>TRBV6-5|TRBD1|NA|TRBJ1-6|13
TGTGCCAGCAGTCCACAGGGGAATTCACCCCTCCACTTT
CASSPQGNSPLHF
>TRBV7-9|NA|NA|TRBJ2-2|16
TGTGCCAGCAGCTTAGGGGCTAGCGCTGACACCGGGGAGCTGTTTTTT
CASSLGASADTGELFF
>TRBV7-8|TRBD2|few|TRBJ2-2|18
TGTGCCAGCAGCTTAGCGCCTTTACTAGCGGGGAACACCGGGGAGCTGTTTTTT
CASSLAPLLAGNTGELFF
>TRBV28|NA|NA|TRBJ2-1|16
TGTGCCAGCAGAACGTCGGGGGGCGTTTCCTACAATGAGCAGTTCTTC
CASRTSGGVSYNEQFF
>TRBV7-3|TRBD1|NA|TRBJ2-2|17
TGTGCCAGCAGCTTATCCGGGACAGGGGTTATGTCCGGGGAGCTGTTTTTT
CASSLSGTGVMSGELFF
>TRBV11-3|TRBD2|NA|TRBJ2-7|18
TGTGCCAGCAGCCAGGAGAGCCCCGGGACTAGCGGATTCTACGAGCAGTACTTC
CASSQESPGTSGFYEQYF
>TRBV27|NA|once|TRBJ1-5|17
TGTGCCAGCAGTTTGTATTACCGGGAGAATAGCAATCAGCCCCAGCATTTT
CASSLYYRENSNQPQHF
>TRBV24-1|TRBD1|NA|TRBJ2-3|16
TGTGCCACCAGTGATTCTTGGACAGGGAAGTCTGATACGCAGTATTTT
CATSDSWTGKSDTQYF
>TRBV4-1|NA|NA|TRBJ2-1|14
TGCGCCAGCAGCCAAGATGTGACTACCAATGAGCAGTTCTTC
CASSQDVTTNEQFF
>TRBV5-6|TRBD1|NA|TRBJ2-7|13
TGTGCCAGCACTTCCGGGACAGGGCGCGAGCAGTACTTC
CASTSGTGREQYF
>TRBV19|TRBD2|NA|TRBJ2-3|13
TGTGCCAGCGGCGCGGGAGGACTCGATACGCAGTATTTT
CASGAGGLDTQYF
>TRBV2|TRBD1|NA|TRBJ2-2|18
TGTGCCAGCAGTGATCCAAACTTTTGGACAGGGCGGATCGGGGAGCTGTTTTTT
CASSDPNFWTGRIGELFF
>TRBV29-1|NA|NA|TRBJ2-3|13
TGCAGCGTCGACGATACAGGGTTAGATACGCAGTATTTT
CSVDDTGLDTQYF
>TRBV5-4|NA|NA|TRBJ2-1|13
TGTGCCAGCAGCTTGGCCACGGGAGATGAGCAGTTCTTC
CASSLATGDEQFF